The 16 T cell receptor beta chains reported below all come from one sample, sequenced in a study of post-analysis software for immune sequencing data. General study results and limits: The five TRBV segments detected at higher frequency in patients than in controls included TRBV5-6, TRBV5-1 and TRBV20-1.

Sequencing libraries made from TCR beta cDNA carried unique molecular identifiers. TCRdb processed the PCR reads anew with MiXCR; each CDR3 protein has one entry. The table lists some 690,000 distinct CDR3 sequences, approximately 60% of them singletons. Their antigens are not known. The sequencing input was blood. The source is a girl between 2 and 10 years old with multiple sclerosis.

The J gene is TRBJ2-7, the V gene TRBV2; D remains ambiguous. V lost 5 bases to trimming and J lost 1 base, with 9 bases between them. Germline values: CDR1 SNHLY, CDR2 FYNNEI. This CDR3 region has 13 residues. The CDR3 sequence is CASSTGRSYEQYF. The CDR3 nucleotides read TGTGCCAGCAGTACCGGACGGTCCTACGAGCAGTACTTC.

The J gene is TRBJ2-5, the V gene TRBV10-2; TRBD1 matches 7 bases. Matching the DNA end better, TRBJ2-7 makes the J call doubtful. The CDR3 covers 14 residues. Germline CDR1 reads WSHSY; CDR2 reads SAAADI. CDR3 sequence: CASRDLRDSYEQYF. CDR3 nucleotide sequence: TGCGCCAGCAGAGACCTCCGGGACAGCTACGAGCAGTACTTC.

The table lists this clonotype with a few counts. This sequence joins TRBV10-3 and TRBJ2-7, with TRBD2 as a possible D gene (5 bases). Germline V gene data show CDR1 as ENHRY and CDR2 as SYGVKD. V was pared by 0 bases and J by 6 bases, with 9 bases between. This CDR3 is 13 amino acids long. Here the CDR3 reads CAISESTRGEQYF. In DNA, the CDR3 is TGTGCCATCAGTGAGTCGACTCGGGGCGAGCAGTACTTC.

Only a few counts were recorded for this clonotype. V and J are TRBV5-1 and TRBJ2-7; 9 bases map to TRBD1. The V and J ends lost 2 bases and 3 bases, in that order; junction bases with no gene match: 6. The CDR3 totals 15 residues. Germline V lookup: CDR1 SGHRS, CDR2 YFSETQ. CDR3 protein: CASSLHRGRGYEQYF. CDR3 coding DNA: TGCGCCAGCAGCTTACACAGGGGGCGCGGCTACGAGCAGTACTTC.

The rearrangement joins TRBV6-1 to TRBJ2-1; TRBD2 agrees at 11 bases. CDR3 length: 17 residues. Looked up from germline, CDR1 is MNHNS and CDR2 is SASEGT. V lost 0 bases, J lost 6 bases, and 7 bases stayed unmatched. CDR3 in DNA: TGTGCCAGCAGTGAAGCGTTTGGACTAGCGGGTCCCAATGAGCAGTTCTTC. Its translation is CASSEAFGLAGPNEQFF.

The chain links TRBV6-6 to TRBJ1-2; TRBD1 aligns across 9 bases. Germline V lookup: CDR1 MNHNY, CDR2 SVGAGI (reference sequence). The CDR3 loop spans 14 amino acids. Losses at the gene ends were 2 bases for V and 6 bases for J; bases not matched to a gene: 4. In DNA, the CDR3 is TGTGCCAGCAGTTACGACAGGGGGAAGGATGGCTACACCTTC. Translated, it gives CASSYDRGKDGYTF.

This chain joins TRBV4-3 and TRBJ2-3; 7 bases are a match to TRBD2. After removal of 0 bases from V and 0 bases from J, the junction contained 3 bases not matched to a gene. Germline assignment: CDR1 LGHNA and CDR2 YSLEER. The CDR3 loop spans 16 amino acids. The CDR3 is CASSQDLAASTDTQYF. In nucleotides, the CDR3 is TGCGCCAGCAGCCAAGATCTAGCGGCCAGCACAGATACGCAGTATTTT.

This rearrangement joins TRBV7-9 to TRBJ1-1, with 8 bases that match TRBD1. V dropped 3 bases and J dropped 10; count of bases not matched to a gene: 7. This CDR3 is 13 amino acids long. Germline V gene sequence: CDR1 SEHNR, CDR2 FQNEAQ (reference sequence). CDR3 sequence reads: CASSLDRDGGAFF. CDR3 sequence (DNA): TGTGCCAGCAGCTTGGACAGGGACGGGGGAGCTTTCTTT.

This chain joins TRBV6-2 or TRBV6-3 and TRBJ1-1; D is possibly TRBD1 (6 bases). This CDR3 comprises 16 residues. V lost 0 bases and J 1 base, leaving 12 bases between the germline ends. Germline V gives CDR1 MNHEY, CDR2 SVGEGT. CDR3 bases: TGTGCCAGCAGTTACTCCAAAGGGACACCGAACACTGAAGCTTTCTTT. Its protein product is CASSYSKGTPNTEAFF.

V and J are TRBV6-6 and TRBJ2-6; D is unclear. CDR3 length: 17 amino acids. CDR1 is MNHNY and CDR2 is SVGAGI in the germline V gene (reference sequence). V lost 4 bases, J lost 2 bases, and 15 bases lay in between. CDR3 DNA: TGTGCCAGCAGTTTCGGACCAGTCGCAACTGGGGCCAACGTCCTGACTTTC. Amino acid sequence: CASSFGPVATGANVLTF.

V and J are TRBV29-1 and TRBJ2-1, with 7 bases aligning to TRBD1. Germline V CDR1 and CDR2: SQVTM, ANQGSEA. The CDR3 runs to 15 residues. Unmatched junction bases numbered 9, after V lost 3 bases and J lost 4 bases. The CDR3: CSVELRPGQYNEQFF. For the CDR3, the DNA is TGCAGCGTTGAGCTTAGGCCGGGACAGTACAATGAGCAGTTCTTC.

The chain uses TRBV12-3 or TRBV12-4 and TRBJ1-4; no clear D gene. V was cut by 5 bases and J by 0 bases, with 7 bases left in between. This CDR3 has 14 amino acids. This CDR3 reads CASSADTTNEKLFF. In DNA, the CDR3 is TGTGCCAGCAGTGCCGATACAACTAATGAAAAACTGTTTTTT.

This clonotype was detected only a few times. The chain joins TRBV15 to TRBJ2-1; 7 bases map to TRBD2. The ends lost 8 bases at V and 5 bases at J; junction bases unmatched: 9. The length of the CDR3 is 14 residues. CDR1 and CDR2 from the germline V gene are LNHNV and YYDKDF (reference sequence). The CDR3 loop is CATGRREGNNEQFF. The CDR3 DNA follows: TGTGCCACCGGAAGAAGGGAGGGAAACAATGAGCAGTTCTTC.

The genes are TRBV24-1 and TRBJ1-1, with 9 bases identical to TRBD1. J was trimmed by 8 bases and V by 4 bases; bases with no gene match: 10. The CDR3 has 15 residues. CDR1 is KGHDR, CDR2 SFDVKD, per germline. The DNA of the CDR3 is TGTGCCACCAGTGACCAAGACAACAGGGGGCAAGAAGCTTTCTTT. The encoded protein is CATSDQDNRGQEAFF.

V and J are TRBV7-9 and TRBJ2-2; 9 bases agree with TRBD1. J gave up 7 bases and V 5 bases, and 20 bases lay outside the gene matches. The CDR3 is 19 residues long. CDR1 SEHNR and CDR2 FQNEAQ come from the germline V gene (reference sequence). CDR3 residues: CASSPDWGTGNGRLGELFF. CDR3 coding DNA: TGTGCCAGCAGCCCCGATTGGGGGACAGGGAACGGGAGGCTCGGGGAGCTGTTTTTT.

The chain couples TRBV20-1 to TRBJ1-5; perhaps TRBD1 as D (6 bases). Looked up from germline, CDR1 is DFQATT and CDR2 is SNEGSKA (reference sequence). CDR3 length: 13 amino acids. Trimming took 5 bases from V and 3 from J, leaving 11 bases between them. DNA of the CDR3: TGCAGTGCTCCCCAGGGGACCAATCAGCCCCAGCATTTT. Amino acid sequence: CSAPQGTNQPQHF.